This record looks at one T cell receptor beta chain sequence and its context. This clonotype has more than one count but fewer than ten. Its target antigen remains unknown. Qualities for individual bases were not recorded, and no much larger clone is one base off. The data were obtained in a study of CD8 T cells in ankylosing spondylitis (dated by TCRdb to the late 2010s). Regarding the complete study: The study profiled T cell receptor beta repertoires in healthy donors and ankylosing spondylitis patients to find disease-linked TCR variants. The full study cohort was made up of over 20 ankylosing spondylitis patients and about a hundred healthy donors. Peripheral blood was sampled, and synovial fluid was also collected from ankylosing spondylitis patients. Overall study outcomes, separate from this receptor: Some motif variants were previously reported in synovial fluid and blood of reactive arthritis patients, suggesting common disease-initiation mechanisms. The disease-linked clones were reported to be significantly enriched in matched synovial fluid samples from ankylosing spondylitis patients. Blood from ankylosing spondylitis patients appeared to be characterized by a TCR beta motif composed of about eight highly homologous amino acid variants. In peripheral blood, the disease-linked clones were found at relatively low frequencies and had a CD8+ phenotype.

TCRdb lists the instrument as Illumina HiSeq 2500. Quantitative 5'-RACE with molecular barcodes was used to prepare TCR beta libraries. The authors processed their data as follows. Disease-linked TCR variants were identified with a new computational method built on a probabilistic model of VDJ rearrangement. TCRdb trimmed public reads at Q25 via fastp, called clones via MiXCR and kept in-frame beta chains. Rows are combined by CDR3 protein, so each entry shows the most common genes and DNA. The V and J calls reflect TCRdb's pipeline rather than the authors' work. This sample comprises around 770,000 distinct CDR3 sequences, 15% to 20% of them detected only once. The top ten clones comprise under 20% of the sample. There are 14 amino acids in the CDR3, from cysteine to phenylalanine inclusive. The DNA shown is the 42-base CDR3, in frame from base 1. Cut back by 8 bases and 5 bases, the V and J ends lie 18 bases apart.

The chain was built from TRBV12-3 or TRBV12-4 and TRBJ1-2; possibly the D gene is TRBD1, per 6 matching bases. Specimen: blood, either unsorted or a sorted T cell fraction (not recorded which). This TCR was recovered from a male donor with ankylosing spondylitis. The CDR3 reads CASRGAGAIYGYTF. The DNA sequence is given as TGTGCCAGCCGAGGGGCAGGGGCCATATATGGCTACACCTTC.